The sequence of this TCR beta chain was determined in a study of cytomegalovirus exposure and HLA in healthy donors (dated by TCRdb to 2017 to 2019). For the study in its entirety: According to an earlier analysis of 587 of the donors, about 179 million T cells yielded roughly 100 million unique TCR beta sequences and roughly 280 Gb of sequence data. Roughly 310 gigabases of sequencing data and approximately 85 million unique TCR sequences were included in an early release covering 500 to 750 HLA-typed donors. Of the approximately 400 genotyped donors, approximately 80% were placed in the genetic ancestry cluster associated with self-reported Caucasian donors. The study aimed to test whether cataloging public T cell receptors could reveal signatures of past pathogen exposure. The study profiled the T cell repertoires of hundreds of subjects by immunosequencing and related them to cytomegalovirus serostatus. Along with the roughly 670-subject first cohort, a separate validation cohort of roughly 110 different subjects was used. To predict cytomegalovirus infection status, the study brought together high-throughput TCR immunosequencing, statistical association of individual TCRs with disease status, and machine learning. A later analysis re-examined previously published TCR beta repertoires from about 670 donors and added high-resolution HLA genotyping to investigate patterns of TCR occurrence. The later analysis used no new phenotypic data to find candidate immune exposures, relying instead on TCR beta sequences and their occurrence across donors. In an earlier analysis of over 550 of the donors, high-throughput TCR beta sequencing was used to judge whether each TCR beta V gene segment behaved as functional or pseudogenic. Donor age, sex, ethnicity and CMV serostatus were compiled alongside the repertoire data. Genome-wide SNP genotypes for about 65% of the roughly 670 donors were used in a later genetic analysis, which treated that subset as a discovery cohort. All discovery cohort repertoires had been generated using a single sequencing platform. HLA typing included class I and class II loci at four-digit resolution. The number of donors typed differed by locus, with roughly 629-640 for A, B, C, DRB1 and DQB1, around 520 for DQA1, approximately 580 for DPA1, and approximately 470 for DPB1. Roughly 5 DR-DQ haplotypes were handled as single units for association and clustering, since linkage in the cohort was strong. On average, 235,054 unique TCR beta nucleotide sequences were sequenced per donor among several hundred genotyped donors of the cohort, with roughly 18% of those sequences being non-productive. What the work shows at the level of the full study, not this receptor alone: In vitro tests confirmed that a few of the cytomegalovirus-associated TCR beta chains recognize cytomegalovirus antigens. The presence/absence analyses assumed that sequencing depth was roughly uniform across donors, and that assumption may not be true. In a later genetic analysis, fewer N-insertions in productive TCRs were reported among donors in an Asian-associated ancestry cluster than the roughly 700-donor mean. The authors suggested that the approach could potentially be extended to other disease states and immunological phenotypes. The earlier analysis of almost 600 of the donors excluded some 15 rarely observed V segments, including chromosome 9 orphons, because counts were too low. An association between a missense DCLRE1C variant and V-gene and J-gene trimming of TCR beta chains was found in a later genetic analysis and replicated in an independent cohort. In a later analysis, some 17,000 TCR beta sequences were associated with specific HLA alleles at a false discovery rate of 0.05. An earlier analysis of some 560 of the donors showed that most TCR beta V segments appeared in productive rearrangements either about 87% or about 30% of the time, which broadly matched IMGT annotations. The study listed approximately 150 TCR beta chains as associated with cytomegalovirus. A later analysis reported that several top co-occurrence clusters appeared linked to parvovirus B19, influenza, CMV and Epstein-Barr virus. The classifier was reported to diagnose cytomegalovirus status with high specificity and sensitivity in both the original and validation cohorts. In this cohort, only TCR beta chains were sequenced, and detectable features were limited by the absence of alpha or paired-chain data. Some IMGT-functional V segments, including TRBV6-2 and TRBV6-3, could not be distinguished by the 87-base-pair reads and were therefore excluded. In a later analysis, the rate of TCR association differed among HLA loci, with DRB1 alleles having the most associated TCRs and HLA-C alleles having the fewest. Strong co-occurrence of HLA alleles, especially DR and DQ, made assigning TCR associations to individual alleles difficult. While some public TCRs were present in many individuals, most TCR sequences turned up only very rarely across donors. HLA typing was unavailable for some donors at each locus, so association tests used only the typed subset. The sequencing pipeline was judged likely to have produced a cluster of highly shared sequence variants as a technical artifact. Compared with equally common non-associated chains, HLA-associated TCR beta chains in a later analysis were more clonally expanded and had lower generation probabilities. In a later analysis, most CMV-associated TCR beta chains were found to appear HLA-restricted, with HLA associations seemingly driven largely by CMV exposure. A further reported finding was that TCR beta sequences accurately predicted the HLA-A and HLA-B alleles for most subjects in the first cohort. CMV serostatus was the only immune exposure information available for the cohort. Correlated functional status among segregating V segments might reflect linkage disequilibrium, but an unknown experimental factor could not be ruled out.

Comment on this clone: The target of this receptor is not known. No much larger clone exists at a distance of one base, and base qualities are not known.

From cysteine to phenylalanine, the CDR3 is 15 amino acids long. The entry retains the CDR3 DNA only, 45 bases that are in frame from base 1. V ends up 5 bases short and J 2 bases short, with an unmatched junction base count of 4. Via the germline V gene (reference sequence), CDR1 is SEHNR and CDR2 FQNEAQ. The library was obtained by the immunoSEQ multiplex PCR assay. For the multiplex PCR, a mixture combining 60 forward primers for TCR Vbeta segments and 13 reverse primers for TCR Jbeta segments was used. The CDR3 region of rearranged TCR beta genes was amplified from genomic DNA by a multiplex PCR assay. On the Illumina HiSeq System, the amplified TCR beta libraries were sequenced as 87-base-pair reads. The published analysis was carried out like this. A later analysis counted some 80 million unique TCR beta chains across the 690 or so repertoires, and 9.5 million to 11 million of these chains were shared by at least two donors. A nearest-neighbor algorithm error-corrected the raw reads and collapsed the reads into unique sequences, merging closely related sequences to remove PCR and sequencing errors. Alignment of CDR3 sequences to IMGT reference sequences was used to assign V, D and J gene segments. For a sequence to be retained, a match of at least six nucleotides to both a V gene segment and a J gene segment was required. Rearrangements were called productive when the CDR3 lacked stop codons and stayed in frame with V and J; all others were non-productive. Following IMGT convention, CDR3 was defined as the stretch from the second conserved V-encoded cysteine to the conserved J-encoded phenylalanine. The earlier analysis of fewer than 750 of the donors excluded sequences that lacked an unambiguous match to a single V gene segment. An earlier analysis of 587 of the donors classified V segments as functional when productive rearrangements were above 56.7% and as segregating when the standard deviation between donors was above 5%. A statistical classification framework was developed to diagnose cytomegalovirus status using the catalog of TCR beta chain sequences. In a later analysis, V and J genes were assigned by comparing TCR nucleotide sequences against IMGT/GENE-DB human TR gene sequences. Using the TCRdist pipeline, a later analysis assigned CDR3 sequences along with most-parsimonious VDJ recombination scenarios. In a later analysis, every TCR beta chain was defined by the combination of its CDR3 amino acid sequence and its V-gene family, and reads without a unique V-gene family were dropped. To address suspected cross-contamination and a sequencing artifact, a later analysis removed roughly 640 highly shared, low-generation-probability nucleotide sequences. A later analysis calculated a clonal expansion index for each public chain from normalized within-repertoire ranks of inferred template counts. In a later analysis, generation probabilities were computed with a VDJ recombination model fitted to out-of-frame rearrangements, and the resulting probabilities were checked against IGoR. A later analysis scored TCR-TCR, TCR-HLA and TCR-CMV co-occurrence with hypergeometric tests, applying a repertoire-size bias correction to TCR pairs. In a later analysis, false discovery rates were estimated by permuting HLA or CMV assignments 20 times. In a later analysis, co-occurring TCRs were grouped with DBSCAN, and TCRdist sequence similarity was added when clustering was performed within HLA-allele-positive subsets. Repertoires with fewer than 30,000 or more than 120,000 public chains were left out of co-occurrence clustering, as were about 5 repertoires with anomalous nucleotide sharing. Entries here come from immuneACCESS through TCRdb and include only in-frame sequences with V and J called. Some clones fail to appear in such tables; in the studies checked, an unresolved V gene covers under half of the shortfall, and the cause of the remainder is unknown. From that table come the V and J calls and clone size; the DNA was used to work out D and trimming. The sample table lists more than 85,000 clones, roughly 75% of them with a count of one. The biggest ten clones account for roughly 15% of the sample.

In total, 630 or so healthy bone marrow donors made up the cohort. At the time of sampling, every cohort member was nominally healthy, though immune exposures that went unrecorded were likely present. The donor was CMV seropositive and was included in the group of some 290 seropositive cohort members. A peripheral blood sample was collected from each donor, and TCR beta sequencing was performed on peripheral blood mononuclear cells. The Qiagen DNeasy Blood Extraction Kit was used to extract genomic DNA from the blood cell samples. The sequence derives from a male donor in good health and CMV-seropositive. Sequenced material: PBMCs. This chain joins TRBV7-9 to TRBJ2-1, and 9 junction bases match TRBD2. The CDR3 is CASSPIAGAYNEQFF. The bases read TGTGCCAGCAGCCCCATAGCGGGGGCCTACAATGAGCAGTTCTTC. With the portions outside the CDR3 filled from the reference TRBV7-9 and TRBJ2-1 genes, the complete variable region becomes DTGVSQNPRHKITKRGQNVTFRCDPISEHNRLYWYRQTLGQGPEFLTYFQNEAQLEKSRLLSDRFSAERPKGSFSTLEIQRTEQGDSAMYLCASSPIAGAYNEQFFGPGTRLTVL.